Listed here are 28 T cell receptor beta chains from one sample, sequenced in a study of neurological immune-mediated disorders. The time point was: technical triplicate 2. TCRdb re-called the 5' RACE reads through MiXCR, storing one row per CDR3 protein. The data contain about 59,000 distinct CDR3 sequences, approximately 25% of them singletons. Source material: PBMCs. These receptor sequences come from a man aged 55 to 70 with HTLV-1-associated myelopathy (HAM/TSP).

This clonotype was recorded at least ten times. The chain carries TRBV10-3 and TRBJ1-5; 7 bases match TRBD1. V gave up 11 bases and J gave up 3 bases; unmatched junction bases: 7. This CDR3 spans 13 amino acids. CDR1 ENHRY and CDR2 SYGVKD come from the germline V gene. DNA of the CDR3: TGTGCCGCACAGACAGGGCTCAATCAGCCCCAGCATTTT. The encoded protein is CAAQTGLNQPQHF.

This clonotype was seen at least ten times. The genes are TRBV5-1 and TRBJ2-7; D possibly uses TRBD1 or TRBD2 (5 bases each). The V and J ends lost 3 bases and 4 bases respectively, with 17 bases between them. Germline loops: CDR1 SGHRS, CDR2 YFSETQ. The CDR3 is 15 amino acids. The CDR3 coding sequence is TGCGCCAGCAGCTGGGATGGGGGACGGGGATACGAGCAGTACTTC. Translating gives CASSWDGGRGYEQYF. Full variable domain (remainder filled in from reference TRBV5-1 and TRBJ2-7): KAGVTQTPRYLIKTRGQQVTLSCSPISGHRSVSWYQQTPGQGLQFLFEYFSETQRNKGNFPGRFSGRQFSNSRSEMNVSTLELGDSALYLCASSWDGGRGYEQYFGPGTRLTVT.

This clonotype was seen more than once but under ten times. The V gene is TRBV12-3 or TRBV12-4, the J gene TRBJ1-2; D possibly corresponds to TRBD1 (5 bases). The length of the CDR3 is 13 residues. V was shortened by 6 bases and J by 2 bases, with 10 bases between the two germline ends. Written as DNA, the CDR3 is TGTGCCAGCAGCCCACAGGAGAACTATGGCTACACCTTC. Protein product: CASSPQENYGYTF.

This clonotype occurred many times. The chain is built from TRBV5-5 and TRBJ2-3; 12 positions match TRBD2. The junction had 8 bases not matched to a gene; V was cut back by 4 bases and J by 5 bases. Germline CDR1 and CDR2: SGHKS and YYEKEE (reference sequence). The CDR3 sequence is 16 residues long. The DNA for the CDR3 is TGTGCCAGCAGCCTCAGACTAGCGGGAGAAAGAGATACGCAGTATTTT. It specifies CASSLRLAGERDTQYF. Full variable domain (outside the CDR3, taken from reference TRBV5-5 and TRBJ2-3): DAGVTQSPTHLIKTRGQQVTLRCSPISGHKSVSWYQQVLGQGPQFIFQYYEKEERGRGNFPDRFSARQFPNYSSELNVNALLLGDSALYLCASSLRLAGERDTQYFGPGTRLTVL.

Judged by abundance, this clonotype is medium-sized. The chain links TRBV12-5 to TRBJ1-1, with a weak D call TRBD1 (5 bases). With 6 bases removed from V and 5 bases from J, the gap between germline ends came to 10 bases. The CDR3 runs to 12 residues. Germline assignment: CDR1 LGHNT and CDR2 FRNRAP. The CDR3 spells CASGPRETEAFF. For the CDR3, the DNA is TGTGCTAGTGGCCCCAGGGAAACTGAAGCTTTCTTT.

This clonotype appeared many times. The CDR3 region has the DNA TGTGCCAGCAGTTGGTCTAGCGGTGGCACAGATACGCAGTATTTT. Encoded protein: CASSWSSGGTDTQYF. This rearrangement joins TRBV27 to TRBJ2-3, with 7 bases matching TRBD2. With 4 bases clipped from V and 1 base from J, the junction kept 5 bases outside the gene matches. The length of the CDR3 is 15 residues. Per the germline V gene, CDR1 is MNHEY and CDR2 is SMNVEV (reference sequence).

Many counts were recorded for this clonotype. This chain uses TRBV10-3 with TRBJ2-1; 9 nucleotides match TRBD2. J was trimmed by 3 bases and V by 11 bases; bases with no gene match: 5. Per germline, CDR1 ENHRY and CDR2 SYGVKD. This CDR3 is built from 13 residues. CDR3 coding DNA: TGTGCCTCCCAGCGGGAGGACTACAATGAGCAGTTCTTC. It yields the protein CASQREDYNEQFF.

The gene calls are TRBV7-9 and TRBJ2-4, with a weak D call TRBD1 (6 bases). This CDR3 spans 15 amino acids. Germline V gives CDR1 SEHNR, CDR2 FQNEAQ (reference sequence). Trimming stripped 1 base from V and 5 bases from J, with 12 bases between. The CDR3 region has the DNA TGTGCCAGCAGCTTAGGATTGGACAGTCAAAACATTCAGTACTTC. Protein product: CASSLGLDSQNIQYF.

This clonotype was seen only once. The missing conserved phenylalanine or tryptophan at the end of this CDR3 makes a read error likely. The CDR3 loop is CASSLASGTYNEQFL. In nucleotides, the CDR3 is TGCGCCAGCAGCTTAGCCAGCGGAACCTACAATGAGCAGTTCTTA. The rearrangement joins TRBV5-1 to TRBJ2-1; D perhaps matches TRBD2 (5 bases). V lost 2 bases to trimming and J lost 2 bases, with 11 bases between them. This CDR3 contains 15 residues. Germline assignment: CDR1 SGHRS and CDR2 YFSETQ.

This clonotype was observed many times. The rearrangement links TRBV5-6 to TRBJ2-2; 12 positions agree with TRBD2. This CDR3 contains 18 residues. Germline CDR1 reads SGHDT; CDR2 reads YYEEEE. After removal of 2 bases from V and 1 base from J, the junction contained 6 bases not matched to a gene. The CDR3, as DNA: TGTGCCAGCAGCTTTTTACTAGCGGGAGGAAGGAACACCGGGGAGCTGTTTTTT. Residues: CASSFLLAGGRNTGELFF.

This chain uses TRBV20-1 with TRBJ2-5; 16 nucleotides line up with TRBD2. CDR3 size: 18 residues. Unmatched junction bases numbered 13, after V lost 5 bases and J lost 4 bases. Germline loops: CDR1 DFQATT, CDR2 SNEGSKA (reference sequence). CDR3 in amino acids: CSALIPGLAGGSLETQYF. DNA of the CDR3: TGCAGTGCTCTTATACCGGGACTAGCGGGAGGGTCGTTAGAGACCCAGTACTTC.

The sample holds many counts of this clonotype. CDR3 region: CAIRGTRLSYTF. Written as DNA, the CDR3 is TGTGCCATCAGGGGCACCCGTTTAAGCTACACCTTC. The chain combines TRBV10-3 with TRBJ1-2; D is ambiguous. Germline CDR1 is ENHRY and CDR2 is SYGVKD. The CDR3 contains 12 residues. The germline V and J ends were trimmed by 6 bases and 9 bases, with 14 bases remaining between them.

This clonotype was counted many times. The rearrangement links TRBV5-1 to TRBJ2-4; the D call may be TRBD1 or TRBD2 (6 bases each). Looked up from germline, CDR1 is SGHRS and CDR2 is YFSETQ. This CDR3 region has 14 residues. The ends were cut back, 6 bases at V and 6 bases at J, with 16 bases in the middle. CDR3 amino acids: CASNAEGDGNIQYF. CDR3 DNA sequence: TGCGCCAGCAATGCGGAGGGGGATGGAAACATTCAGTACTTC.

The rearrangement uses TRBV2 and TRBJ2-1, with unresolved D. The length of the CDR3 is 15 residues. Trimming took off 4 bases at V and 3 bases at J, with 13 bases between the two ends. Per germline, CDR1 SNHLY and CDR2 FYNNEI. The CDR3 coding sequence is TGTGCCAGCAGTGGTGTGGGATTTCTCTACAATGAGCAGTTCTTC. Translation gives CASSGVGFLYNEQFF.

At least ten counts were recorded for this clonotype. This sequence joins TRBV2 and TRBJ1-2; no firm D call. Germline-derived CDR1 and CDR2 are SNHLY and FYNNEI. This CDR3 region has 12 residues. V shed 3 bases and J shed 8 bases, with 10 bases lying between them. The CDR3 DNA reads as TGTGCCAGCAGTGACACACTTCGGGGCTACACCTTC. Translating it yields CASSDTLRGYTF.

This clonotype was counted many times. The chain joins TRBV9 to TRBJ2-7; no reliable D call. The V gene's germline CDR1 is SGDLS and CDR2 YYNGEE. The CDR3 has 16 amino acids. Trimming cost V 3 bases and J 1 base, with 17 bases left between them. DNA of the CDR3: TGTGCCAGCAGCGAGGCCCCCTCGTCCAATTCCTACGAGCAGTACTTC. The encoded protein is CASSEAPSSNSYEQYF. Combining the CDR3 with reference TRBV9 and TRBJ2-7 gives the whole variable domain DSGVTQTPKHLITATGQRVTLRCSPRSGDLSVYWYQQSLDQGLQFLIQYYNGEERAKGNILERFSAQQFPDLHSELNLSSLELGDSALYFCASSEAPSSNSYEQYFGPGTRLTVT.

On this clonotype itself: A clone one base away is much larger, so this may be a read error. This rearrangement joins TRBV14 to TRBJ1-6; D might be TRBD1 (5 bases). The CDR3 runs 15 residues. The germline gives CDR1 SGHDN, CDR2 FVKESK. The CDR3 region is CGSSQEGSGNSPLHF. As DNA, the CDR3 is TGTGGCAGCAGCCAAGAGGGGTCGGGGAATTCACCCCTCCACTTT.

This clonotype was detected many times. V and J are TRBV11-2 and TRBJ2-1, with 9 bases that match TRBD2. The germline V gene has CDR1 SGHAT and CDR2 FQNNGV. V lost 5 bases, J lost 7 bases, and 12 bases stayed unmatched. The CDR3 length is 16 residues. This chain's CDR3 is CASSLSAGGGNNEQFF. CDR3 in DNA: TGTGCCAGCAGCCTCTCGGCGGGAGGGGGGAATAATGAGCAGTTCTTC.

Turning to this clonotype: One junction end disagrees with the germline gene, perhaps due to a read error. The chain employs TRBV3-1 and TRBJ1-3, with D possibly being TRBD1 (5 bases). The germline CDR1 and CDR2 sequences are LGHDT and YNNKEL (reference sequence). This CDR3 has 13 residues. CDR3 region: CASSQETRDPRMF. The DNA for the CDR3 is TGTGCCAGCAGCCAAGAGACCCGGGACCCTCGAATGTTT.

This clonotype was recorded at least ten times. The chain joins TRBV15 to TRBJ2-7, with 8 bases fitting TRBD2. CDR3 length: 14 amino acids. Trimming took 2 bases from V and 5 from J; bases not matched to a gene: 5. Germline values: CDR1 LNHNV, CDR2 YYDKDF (reference sequence). The CDR3 DNA sequence: TGTGCCACCAGCAGAAGCGGGAGTATCGACGAGCAGTACTTC. As protein: CATSRSGSIDEQYF.

The chain recombines TRBV27 with TRBJ2-1; 9 bases are a match to TRBD2. The V and J ends lost 5 bases and 0 bases, in that order; junction bases with no gene match: 8. The germline gives CDR1 MNHEY, CDR2 SMNVEV (reference sequence). This CDR3 spans 17 amino acids. CDR3 region: CASSLTSGISSYNEQFF. CDR3 coding DNA: TGTGCCAGCAGTCTGACTAGCGGTATTAGCTCCTACAATGAGCAGTTCTTC.

In regard to this clonotype: A read error may produce the germline difference seen at one junction end. V is TRBV3-1 and J is TRBJ2-7; possibly TRBD1 for D (5 bases). CDR3 length: 13 residues. Germline CDR1 reads LGHDT; CDR2 reads YNNKEL (reference sequence). The CDR3 sequence: CVSSQVGAAEQYF. CDR3 sequence (DNA): TGTGTCAGCAGCCAAGTTGGGGCAGCGGAGCAGTACTTC.

The J gene is TRBJ2-1, the V gene TRBV7-3; 11 bases are shared with TRBD2. Germline V lookup: CDR1 SGHTA, CDR2 FQGTGA. This CDR3 spans 17 amino acids. The trim removed 5 bases at V and 5 bases at J, leaving 11 bases unmatched. The CDR3 sequence: CASSPRRGGLADNEQFF. CDR3 nucleotides: TGTGCCAGCAGCCCTCGTAGGGGGGGACTAGCGGACAATGAGCAGTTCTTC.

This clonotype showed up many times. This chain connects TRBV6-1 to TRBJ2-7; 10 bases fit TRBD1. CDR3 size: 15 residues. The V segment lost 5 bases and the J segment 6 bases; nucleotides outside the gene matches: 10. Per the germline V gene, CDR1 is MNHNS and CDR2 is SASEGT. CDR3 loop: CASSPRTGGLVEQYF. CDR3 DNA sequence: TGTGCCAGCAGTCCGCGGACAGGGGGTCTCGTCGAGCAGTACTTC.

This clonotype was observed at least ten times. V gene TRBV7-6 combines with J gene TRBJ2-5; 7 bases fit TRBD2. From germline, CDR1 is SGHVS and CDR2 FNYEAQ. The junction had 5 bases not matched to a gene; V was cut back by 2 bases and J by 5 bases. The CDR3 totals 14 residues. The CDR3: CASSLRGVEETQYF. The CDR3 nucleotides read TGTGCCAGCAGCTTACGGGGGGTCGAGGAGACCCAGTACTTC.

This clonotype was counted a single time. This chain connects TRBV24-1 to TRBJ2-1; 10 bases align to TRBD1. The CDR3 contains 16 residues. J lost 9 bases, V lost 3 bases, and 10 bases had no gene match. CDR1 and CDR2 (germline): KGHDR, SFDVKD. The CDR3 nucleotides read TGTGCCACCAGTGATCCTGGACAGGGGGGTGGTGGTGAGCAGTTCTTC. Translation gives CATSDPGQGGGGEQFF.

Many counts were recorded for this clonotype. The chain links TRBV2 to TRBJ1-5; tentative D call: TRBD1 (6 bases). The length of the CDR3 is 15 residues. Germline V lookup: CDR1 SNHLY, CDR2 FYNNEI. The germline V and J ends were trimmed by 7 bases and 6 bases, with 19 bases remaining between them. CDR3 sequence: CASKREQGSGQPQHF. The CDR3 nucleotides are TGTGCCAGCAAGAGGGAACAGGGAAGCGGTCAGCCCCAGCATTTT.

This clonotype occurred many times. This chain connects TRBV6-5 to TRBJ2-1; D may be TRBD2 (6 bases). The CDR3 consists of 19 residues. The germline V and J ends were trimmed by 5 bases and 0 bases, with 23 bases remaining between them. The germline V gene has CDR1 MNHEY and CDR2 SVGAGI. For the CDR3, the DNA is TGTGCCAGCAGTCACCCTCGCGGGGTGGCTGACAGCTCCTACAATGAGCAGTTCTTC. Its protein is CASSHPRGVADSSYNEQFF.